Following are 17 T cell receptor beta chains from one sample sequenced in a study of T cells in Graves' hyperthyroidism and ophthalmopathy. Amplification of TCR beta CDR3 regions used RNA as the template. During a first-round RT-PCR of the TCR CDR3, the HTBI primer set was used. TCRdb re-analysed the multiplex PCR reads in MiXCR, keeping a single row per CDR3 protein. The data contain approximately 710,000 distinct CDR3 sequences, around a sixth of them singletons. The source material was blood. The receptors were gathered from a man aged 50-59 years with Graves' hyperthyroidism.

The chain has TRBV19 and TRBJ2-1; D perhaps matches TRBD2 (6 bases). Germline V lookup: CDR1 LNHDA, CDR2 SQIVND (reference sequence). V dropped 1 base and J dropped 0 bases, with 13 bases sitting between them. The CDR3 is 17 amino acids. The DNA for the CDR3 is TGTGCCAGTAGTATAGTACCGGGACTTCCCTCCTACAATGAGCAGTTCTTC. It specifies CASSIVPGLPSYNEQFF.

This rearrangement joins TRBV30 to TRBJ2-7; D perhaps matches TRBD2 (6 bases). The CDR3 runs 15 residues. CDR1 and CDR2 from the germline V gene are GTSNPN and SVGIG (reference sequence). V shed 3 bases and J shed 6 bases, with 21 bases lying between them. The CDR3 DNA reads as TGTGCCTGGAGGGGGGGTCCGGGCCCCTTGGGCGAGCAGTACTTC. Protein: CAWRGGPGPLGEQYF. Using reference TRBV30 and TRBJ2-7 for the parts outside the CDR3, the full variable domain is SQTIHQWPATLVQPVGSPLSLECTVEGTSNPNLYWYRQAAGRGLQLLFYSVGIGQISSEVPQNLSASRPQDRQFILSSKKLLLSDSGFYLCAWRGGPGPLGEQYFGPGTRLTVT.

This clonotype was observed a single time. Written as DNA, the CDR3 is TGCAGTGCAGAGCGGTCAGACGGGGAGACCCAGTACTTC. Its protein product is CSAERSDGETQYF. The chain is built from TRBV20-1 and TRBJ2-5; D is perhaps TRBD2 (5 bases). Trimming shortened V by 6 bases and J by 5 bases, and 16 bases separated the two germline ends. This CDR3 has 13 amino acids. Germline CDR1 reads DFQATT; CDR2 reads SNEGSKA (reference sequence).

V gene TRBV5-1 combines with J gene TRBJ1-1; D is possibly TRBD1 (6 bases). Between the trimmed V and J ends, which lost 7 bases and 1 base, there was a span of 14 bases. From germline, CDR1 is SGHRS and CDR2 YFSETQ. CDR3 length: 14 amino acids. This chain's CDR3 is CASGPQGSNTEAFF. CDR3 DNA: TGCGCCAGCGGTCCACAGGGATCGAACACTGAAGCTTTCTTT.

This clonotype was seen repeatedly, ten times or more. The rearrangement links TRBV15 to TRBJ2-7; D may correspond to TRBD1 or TRBD2 (7 bases each). V was shortened by 2 bases and J by 0 bases, with 23 bases between the two germline ends. The CDR3 contains 19 residues. The germline V gene encodes CDR1 LNHNV and CDR2 YYDKDF (reference sequence). As DNA, the CDR3 is TGTGCCACCAGCAGATCCTATCGGGGCGGGGGACAGTTCTCCTACGAGCAGTACTTC. Translation gives CATSRSYRGGGQFSYEQYF. The whole variable domain, remainder taken from reference TRBV15 and TRBJ2-7, is DAMVIQNPRYQVTQFGKPVTLSCSQTLNHNVMYWYQQKSSQAPKLLFHYYDKDFNNEADTPDNFQSRRPNTSFCFLDIRSPGLGDTAMYLCATSRSYRGGGQFSYEQYFGPGTRLTVT.

The chain recombines TRBV5-1 with TRBJ1-2, with D uncertain. The CDR3 is 14 residues long. Trimming cost V 1 base and J 3 bases, with 10 bases left between them. Per germline, CDR1 SGHRS and CDR2 YFSETQ. CDR3 sequence reads: CASSLSGSYYGYTF. The CDR3 DNA sequence: TGCGCCAGCAGCTTGTCCGGGAGTTACTATGGCTACACCTTC.

This clonotype was seen repeatedly, ten times or more. The chain recombines TRBV7-8 with TRBJ2-7, with 8 nucleotides matching TRBD2. Germline lookup yields CDR1 SGHVS and CDR2 FQNEAQ. V gave up 6 bases and J gave up 3 bases; unmatched junction bases: 4. The CDR3 runs 13 residues. In DNA form, the CDR3 reads TGTGCCAGCAGAAGCGGGGGTTTCTACGAGCAGTACTTC. This sequence encodes CASRSGGFYEQYF.

Many counts were recorded for this clonotype. V and J are TRBV12-5 and TRBJ2-1, with D possibly matching TRBD1 (6 bases). The CDR3 is 14 amino acids. Germline values: CDR1 LGHNT, CDR2 FRNRAP. V dropped 3 bases and J dropped 8 bases, with 14 bases sitting between them. For the CDR3, the DNA is TGTGCTAGTGGTTTTCAGGGGCTTAAGGATGAGCAGTTCTTC. As protein: CASGFQGLKDEQFF.

This clonotype appeared a few times. This CDR3 is CAWSVRQGGYEQYF. CDR3 sequence (DNA): TGTGCCTGGAGTGTAAGGCAGGGAGGCTACGAGCAGTACTTC. This chain links TRBV30 with TRBJ2-7; tentatively, D is TRBD2 (6 bases). This CDR3 spans 14 amino acids. Germline CDR1 and CDR2: GTSNPN and SVGIG (reference sequence). The ends were cut back, 0 bases at V and 3 bases at J, with 12 bases in the middle.

J is TRBJ2-1 and V is TRBV20-1; perhaps TRBD2 as D (5 bases). Trimming took 6 bases from V and 2 from J, leaving 17 bases between them. Germline CDR1 is DFQATT and CDR2 is SNEGSKA (reference sequence). The CDR3 totals 15 residues. CDR3 loop: CSASQDSQPYNEQFF. CDR3 DNA: TGCAGTGCCAGCCAGGACTCCCAACCCTACAATGAGCAGTTCTTC.

Details on this clonotype: Given a much more abundant clone one base away, this may be a read error. The V and J genes are TRBV28 and TRBJ1-5, with 12 nucleotides matching TRBD1. Germline CDR1 MDHEN, CDR2 SYDVKM. The CDR3 is made up of 16 amino acids. DNA of the CDR3: TGTGCCGGCAGTTTAGGGACAGGGGGCAGCAATCAGCCCCAGCATTTT. This translates into CAGSLGTGGSNQPQHF.

This clonotype was seen more than once but under ten times. This chain joins TRBV29-1 and TRBJ2-2, with no clear D. V lost 2 bases to trimming and J lost 2 bases, with 9 bases between them. Germline assignment: CDR1 SQVTM and CDR2 ANQGSEA. The CDR3 runs 14 residues. The CDR3 DNA reads as TGCAGCGTTGAATTGGTGGGAAACACCGGGGAGCTGTTTTTT. Translation: CSVELVGNTGELFF.

The genes are TRBV3-1 and TRBJ2-5; possible D gene TRBD1, 5 bases. The V end lost 2 bases, the J end lost 7 bases, and 11 bases lay between the germline ends. The CDR3 runs to 13 residues. Germline CDR1 and CDR2: LGHDT and YNNKEL (reference sequence). The CDR3 DNA reads as TGTGCCAGCAGCCAAAGGGGCCCGGGGACCCAGTACTTC. It specifies CASSQRGPGTQYF.

This chain uses TRBV20-1 with TRBJ2-3; possibly TRBD1 or TRBD2 for D (7 bases each). This CDR3 region has 15 residues. Germline CDR1 reads DFQATT; CDR2 reads SNEGSKA (reference sequence). V dropped 0 bases and J dropped 2 bases, with 12 bases sitting between them. The CDR3: CSARDQGGYTDTQYF. CDR3 nucleotide sequence: TGCAGTGCTAGAGATCAGGGGGGGTACACAGATACGCAGTATTTT.

The V gene is TRBV29-1, the J gene TRBJ2-1, with 10 bases matching TRBD2. The trim removed 2 bases at V and 2 bases at J, leaving 6 bases unmatched. Per the germline V gene, CDR1 is SQVTM and CDR2 is ANQGSEA. CDR3 length equals 16 residues. The CDR3 sequence: CSVEPGGTSAYNEQFF. The CDR3 bases are TGCAGCGTTGAACCTGGTGGGACTAGCGCCTACAATGAGCAGTTCTTC.

V usage is TRBV11-2 and J usage is TRBJ2-1, with no clear D. The CDR3 length is 16 residues. V dropped 0 bases and J dropped 3 bases, with 12 bases sitting between them. Germline assignment: CDR1 SGHAT and CDR2 FQNNGV. The CDR3 loop reads CASSLETSTVYNEQFF. The CDR3 DNA reads TGTGCCAGCAGCTTAGAAACCAGCACTGTCTACAATGAGCAGTTCTTC.

Points on this clonotype: A junction end diverges from the germline sequence, so it may reflect a read error. The chain carries TRBV7-2 and TRBJ1-3; 7 bases map to TRBD1. Germline values: CDR1 SGHTA, CDR2 FQGNSA. The CDR3 covers 17 residues. CDR3 DNA sequence: TGTGCCAGCAACTTAGCTCAGACAGGGTTCGACGGAAACACCATATATTTT. Its translation: CASNLAQTGFDGNTIYF.